These 31 T cell receptor beta chains were all obtained from the same sample, sequenced in a study of T cells in Graves' hyperthyroidism and ophthalmopathy. RNA transcripts yielded amplified TCR beta CDR3 regions. Carried out on the TCR CDR3, a first-round RT-PCR used the HTBI primer set. Using its own MiXCR run on the multiplex PCR reads, TCRdb lists one record per CDR3 protein. Of 600,000 to 650,000 distinct CDR3 sequences listed, under 25% were seen once; the top ten hold around a third. The sequenced sample was blood. Source of these receptors: a man younger than 40 with Graves' ophthalmopathy.

This clonotype came up many times. This rearrangement joins TRBV3-1 to TRBJ1-2, with D tentatively TRBD1 (5 bases). Germline V CDR1 and CDR2: LGHDT, YNNKEL (reference sequence). V lost 4 bases and J lost 4, with 10 bases in between. CDR3 length equals 13 residues. The CDR3 region has the DNA TGTGCCAGCAGCCCTGACAGCACCTATGGCTACACCTTC. The encoded protein is CASSPDSTYGYTF. The full variable domain, rest sourced from reference TRBV3-1 and TRBJ1-2, is DTAVSQTPKYLVTQMGNDKSIKCEQNLGHDTMYWYKQDSKKFLKIMFSYNNKELIINETVPNRFSPKSPDKAHLNLHINSLELGDSAVYFCASSPDSTYGYTFGSGTRLTVV.

A word on this clonotype: The conserved phenylalanine or tryptophan is not found at the CDR3 terminus, so this likely reflects a read error. In nucleotides, the CDR3 is TGTGCCAGTAGGCCCCCGGGACAGGGGAGAGAGACCCAGTACCTC. Translated, it gives CASRPPGQGRETQYL. The rearrangement links TRBV19 to TRBJ2-5, with 10 bases identical to TRBD1. In germline, CDR1 is LNHDA, CDR2 SQIVND (reference sequence). V dropped 6 bases and J dropped 4; count of bases not matched to a gene: 8. This CDR3 region has 15 residues.

The chain's CDR3 is CASTFVQGPNTGELFF. CDR3 nucleotide sequence: TGTGCCAGCACCTTCGTCCAGGGCCCTAACACCGGGGAGCTGTTTTTT. This chain uses TRBV6-1 with TRBJ2-2; D possibly corresponds to TRBD1 (5 bases). CDR1 is MNHNS and CDR2 is SASEGT in the germline V gene. The CDR3 totals 16 residues. The V end lost 7 bases, the J end lost 2 bases, and 17 bases lay between the germline ends.

This clonotype showed up just a few times. V gene TRBV5-4 combines with J gene TRBJ2-5, with 7 bases identical to TRBD1. V was clipped by 3 bases and J by 2 bases; unmatched bases: 7. Germline loops: CDR1 SGHNT, CDR2 YYREEE (reference sequence). The CDR3 length is 15 residues. CDR3 in amino acids: CASSSDRVWQETQYF. CDR3 sequence (DNA): TGTGCCAGCAGCTCCGACAGGGTTTGGCAAGAGACCCAGTACTTC.

This rearrangement joins TRBV27 to TRBJ1-1; D remains unclear. CDR1 MNHEY and CDR2 SMNVEV come from the germline V gene (reference sequence). V lost 5 bases and J lost 1, with 11 bases in between. The CDR3 is 14 amino acids. The CDR3 DNA follows: TGTGCCAGCAGTGTAACCCACAGGAACACTGAAGCTTTCTTT. Translated, it gives CASSVTHRNTEAFF.

The V call is TRBV28, the J call TRBJ2-3; 9 bases are shared with TRBD2. V lost 4 bases to trimming and J lost 2 bases; unmatched junction nucleotides: 4. The CDR3 is 15 amino acids. The germline CDR1 and CDR2 sequences are MDHEN and SYDVKM. CDR3 nucleotides: TGTGCCAGCAGTTCTAGCGGGACCCCCACAGATACGCAGTATTTT. It specifies CASSSSGTPTDTQYF.

This clonotype has more than one count but fewer than ten. V gene TRBV6-1 combines with J gene TRBJ2-1; 11 bases map to TRBD2. Germline V CDR1 and CDR2: MNHNS, SASEGT. V lost 9 bases to trimming and J lost 8 bases; unmatched junction nucleotides: 30. The CDR3 runs to 21 residues. Here the CDR3 DNA reads TGTGCCAGATTCCATAGCGGGAGGGCCCAGGAAACATCACACACACACGATGAGCAGTTCTTC. Residues: CARFHSGRAQETSHTHDEQFF.

J is TRBJ2-3 and V is TRBV25-1; 7 positions match TRBD1. CDR1 and CDR2 (germline): MGHDK, SYGVNS. The trim removed 1 base at V and 3 bases at J, leaving 4 bases unmatched. The CDR3 contains 15 residues. The CDR3 spells CASSEFARGTDTQYF. The DNA for the CDR3 is TGTGCCAGCAGTGAATTCGCCAGGGGGACAGATACGCAGTATTTT.

This clonotype was detected a few times. This chain links TRBV5-1 with TRBJ1-1, with D unresolved. The germline V and J ends were trimmed by 2 bases and 4 bases, with 12 bases remaining between them. CDR1 is SGHRS and CDR2 is YFSETQ in the germline V gene. CDR3 length: 14 residues. This CDR3 is CASSFRVEGTEAFF. The CDR3 DNA sequence: TGCGCCAGCAGCTTCCGGGTAGAAGGCACTGAAGCTTTCTTT.

The V and J genes are TRBV20-1 and TRBJ2-7; possible D gene TRBD2, 5 bases. V was clipped by 4 bases and J by 3 bases, with 13 bases between them. Germline CDR1 reads DFQATT; CDR2 reads SNEGSKA (reference sequence). The CDR3 extends over 13 amino acids. This chain's CDR3 is CSAIPLGSYEQYF. CDR3 bases: TGCAGTGCTATCCCCCTTGGGAGCTACGAGCAGTACTTC.

This clonotype has a handful of counts. This chain links TRBV7-2 with TRBJ2-1, with 12 bases matching TRBD2. Germline CDR1 reads SGHTA; CDR2 reads FQGNSA. V lost 5 bases, J lost 7 bases, and 9 bases stayed unmatched. CDR3 size: 16 residues. The CDR3 DNA reads TGTGCCAGCAGCGTTTCTAGCGGGAGGGTTGAGAATGAGCAGTTCTTC. This encodes CASSVSSGRVENEQFF.

This clonotype appeared many times. The rearrangement uses TRBV3-1 and TRBJ2-7, with D unclear. V lost 1 base and J 0 bases, leaving 4 bases between the germline ends. The CDR3 consists of 13 residues. Looked up from germline, CDR1 is LGHDT and CDR2 is YNNKEL (reference sequence). CDR3 sequence: CASSQGVSYEQYF. CDR3 DNA: TGTGCCAGCAGCCAAGGGGTCTCCTACGAGCAGTACTTC.

This clonotype has just a few counts. This chain connects TRBV5-1 to TRBJ2-5; D remains ambiguous. Germline values: CDR1 SGHRS, CDR2 YFSETQ. CDR3 length equals 14 residues. Trimming left V 1 base short and J 2 bases short, with 9 bases between. DNA for the CDR3: TGCGCCAGCAGCTTGATACTACAACAAGAGACCCAGTACTTC. Translation: CASSLILQQETQYF. The full variable domain, completed using reference TRBV5-1 and TRBJ2-5, is KAGVTQTPRYLIKTRGQQVTLSCSPISGHRSVSWYQQTPGQGLQFLFEYFSETQRNKGNFPGRFSGRQFSNSRSEMNVSTLELGDSALYLCASSLILQQETQYFGPGTRLLVL.

Comments on this clonotype: One base away lies a much larger clone, so this may be a sequencing read error. This chain joins TRBV6-2 or TRBV6-3 and TRBJ1-1; D not certain. Germline values: CDR1 MNHEY, CDR2 SVGEGT. The CDR3 runs to 14 residues. Here the CDR3 reads CASSRVGGNTEASF. Written as DNA, the CDR3 is TGTGCCAGCAGCCGCGTTGGAGGGAACACTGAAGCTTCCTTT.

The gene calls are TRBV15 and TRBJ2-1; 7 nucleotides match TRBD1. The germline V gene encodes CDR1 LNHNV and CDR2 YYDKDF (reference sequence). The J segment lost 2 bases and the V segment lost 0 bases, leaving 7 bases of the junction unmatched. CDR3 length: 17 residues. The CDR3 nucleotides are TGTGCCACCAGCAGAGAATATCCTGGGACAGCCTACAATGAGCAGTTCTTC. As protein: CATSREYPGTAYNEQFF. Using reference TRBV15 and TRBJ2-1 for the parts outside the CDR3, the full variable domain is DAMVIQNPRYQVTQFGKPVTLSCSQTLNHNVMYWYQQKSSQAPKLLFHYYDKDFNNEADTPDNFQSRRPNTSFCFLDIRSPGLGDTAMYLCATSREYPGTAYNEQFFGPGTRLTVL.

The CDR3, as DNA: TGTGCCAGCAGCTTAGAGGGGGCGGGAGGCTCCTACGAGCAGTACTTC. Translation: CASSLEGAGGSYEQYF. The V call is TRBV11-2, the J call TRBJ2-7; TRBD2 matches 8 bases. V dropped 0 bases and J dropped 0; count of bases not matched to a gene: 4. This CDR3 spans 16 amino acids. Germline V CDR1 and CDR2: SGHAT, FQNNGV.

This clonotype was observed at least ten times. The V and J genes are TRBV28 and TRBJ1-1; no reliable D call. This CDR3 has 12 amino acids. Germline V gene data show CDR1 as MDHEN and CDR2 as SYDVKM. Trimming left V 5 bases short and J 0 bases short, with 4 bases between. CDR3 in amino acids: CASSRLNTEAFF. The CDR3 DNA is TGTGCCAGCAGTCGGCTGAACACTGAAGCTTTCTTT.

This clonotype showed up just a few times. V gene TRBV12-3 or TRBV12-4 combines with J gene TRBJ2-7, with TRBD2 as a possible D gene (6 bases). The germline V and J ends were trimmed by 6 bases and 2 bases, with 14 bases remaining between them. CDR3 length: 14 residues. The CDR3: CASSPSSATYEQYF. Here the CDR3 DNA reads TGTGCCAGCAGCCCATCTAGCGCTACCTACGAGCAGTACTTC.

The chain uses TRBV12-5 and TRBJ2-1; D call uncertain. This CDR3 spans 14 amino acids. The ends were cut back, 3 bases at V and 10 bases at J, with 16 bases in the middle. Per germline, CDR1 LGHNT and CDR2 FRNRAP. CDR3 loop: CASGLGLTGGEQFF. The CDR3 DNA follows: TGTGCTAGTGGTTTAGGGCTCACTGGTGGGGAGCAGTTCTTC.

The gene calls are TRBV2 and TRBJ2-3; no firm D call. With 7 bases removed from V and 0 bases from J, the gap between germline ends came to 11 bases. The CDR3 runs 14 residues. Germline CDR1 reads SNHLY; CDR2 reads FYNNEI. CDR3 region: CASNRSPSTDTQYF. The CDR3 region has the DNA TGTGCCAGCAATCGATCCCCTAGCACAGATACGCAGTATTTT.

CDR3 loop: CASSSLAERTYEQYF. The CDR3 coding sequence is TGTGCCAGCAGTTCCTTAGCGGAAAGAACCTACGAGCAGTACTTC. The chain uses TRBV6-2 or TRBV6-3 and TRBJ2-7; D might be TRBD2 (6 bases). The V end was cut by 4 bases, the J end by 2 bases, with 15 bases between. The CDR3 length is 15 residues. Germline V CDR1 and CDR2: MNHEY, SVGEGT.

The V and J genes are TRBV28 and TRBJ1-2, with 10 bases aligning to TRBD1. The V gene's germline CDR1 is MDHEN and CDR2 SYDVKM. The CDR3 extends over 15 amino acids. V gave up 3 bases and J gave up 7 bases; unmatched junction bases: 8. The CDR3 here is CASSFAGQGKAGYTF. In DNA, the CDR3 is TGTGCCAGCAGTTTTGCGGGACAGGGGAAGGCTGGCTACACCTTC.

The rearrangement joins TRBV30 to TRBJ1-3; perhaps TRBD1 as D (6 bases). Germline lookup yields CDR1 GTSNPN and CDR2 SVGIG (reference sequence). The CDR3 consists of 13 residues. V gave up 4 bases and J gave up 4 bases, with 11 bases separating them. For the CDR3, the DNA is TGTGCCTGGACTGAGGACAGCGGAAACACCATATATTTT. It specifies CAWTEDSGNTIYF. The whole variable domain, remainder taken from reference TRBV30 and TRBJ1-3, is SQTIHQWPATLVQPVGSPLSLECTVEGTSNPNLYWYRQAAGRGLQLLFYSVGIGQISSEVPQNLSASRPQDRQFILSSKKLLLSDSGFYLCAWTEDSGNTIYFGEGSWLTVV.

The chain couples TRBV20-1 to TRBJ2-7, with D unresolved. This CDR3 region has 12 residues. Trimming removed 4 bases from V and 4 bases from J, with 11 bases in between. The germline V gene encodes CDR1 DFQATT and CDR2 SNEGSKA (reference sequence). Written as DNA, the CDR3 is TGCAGTGCTACCCCGGTGGAATACGAGCAGTACTTC. It codes for CSATPVEYEQYF.

The J gene is TRBJ2-5, the V gene TRBV12-3 or TRBV12-4, with 12 positions matching TRBD2. This CDR3 is built from 16 residues. V shed 2 bases and J 5 bases; nucleotides not matched to a gene: 6. The CDR3 DNA sequence: TGTGCCAGCAGTTTACTAGCGGGAGGGGATAGGGAGACCCAGTACTTC. Protein: CASSLLAGGDRETQYF.

This clonotype has ten or more counts. The rearrangement uses TRBV2 and TRBJ1-6; D possibly corresponds to TRBD1 (6 bases). CDR1 is SNHLY and CDR2 is FYNNEI in the germline V gene. The CDR3 is made up of 15 amino acids. V gave up 6 bases and J gave up 8 bases, with 17 bases separating them. The chain's CDR3 is CASSDRDKKDSPLHF. The CDR3 coding sequence is TGTGCCAGCAGCGACCGGGACAAAAAAGATTCACCCCTCCACTTT.

Comments on this clonotype: At one of its ends the junction is not consistent with the germline gene, which may arise from a read error. The V gene is TRBV6-6, the J gene TRBJ1-1; no definite D call. CDR1 and CDR2 (germline): MNHNY, SVGAGI (reference sequence). The CDR3 totals 15 residues. CDR3: CASSYSLGMNTGAFF. DNA for the CDR3: TGTGCCAGCAGTTACTCGTTGGGGATGAACACTGGAGCTTTCTTT.

A few counts support this clonotype. This chain joins TRBV2 and TRBJ2-4; D ambiguous. CDR1 and CDR2 (germline): SNHLY, FYNNEI. V dropped 2 bases and J dropped 6 bases, with 8 bases sitting between them. This CDR3 is built from 13 residues. CDR3 residues: CASSETPANIQYF. The CDR3 nucleotides are TGTGCCAGCAGTGAAACTCCGGCAAACATTCAGTACTTC.

The chain recombines TRBV11-2 with TRBJ2-7; 9 positions match TRBD1. V lost 6 bases, J lost 2 bases, and 8 bases stayed unmatched. This CDR3 has 15 residues. Germline assignment: CDR1 SGHAT and CDR2 FQNNGV. The CDR3 reads CASSERTGDAYEQYF. The CDR3 DNA sequence: TGTGCCAGCAGTGAAAGGACAGGGGATGCCTACGAGCAGTACTTC. Based on the CDR3 plus reference TRBV11-2 and TRBJ2-7, the full variable domain is EAGVAQSPRYKIIEKRQSVAFWCNPISGHATLYWYQQILGQGPKLLIQFQNNGVVDDSQLPKDRFSAERLKGVDSTLKIQPAKLEDSAVYLCASSERTGDAYEQYFGPGTRLTVT.

The chain is built from TRBV12-3 or TRBV12-4 and TRBJ1-2; no reliable D call. CDR3 length: 15 residues. V was trimmed by 1 base and J by 7 bases, leaving 16 bases between them. This CDR3 reads CASSLDYPSRLGYTF. For the CDR3, the DNA is TGTGCCAGCAGTTTAGATTACCCGTCAAGGCTTGGCTACACCTTC.

This clonotype was picked up many times. Here the CDR3 DNA reads TGTGCCAGCTCAGCCTCGACTAGCGGATTCACAGATACGCAGTATTTT. It translates to CASSASTSGFTDTQYF. This chain uses TRBV18 with TRBJ2-3; 9 bases match TRBD2. V was pared by 5 bases and J by 2 bases, with 8 bases of the junction left unmatched. The CDR3 has 16 amino acids. CDR1 and CDR2 (germline): KGHSH, LQKENI.